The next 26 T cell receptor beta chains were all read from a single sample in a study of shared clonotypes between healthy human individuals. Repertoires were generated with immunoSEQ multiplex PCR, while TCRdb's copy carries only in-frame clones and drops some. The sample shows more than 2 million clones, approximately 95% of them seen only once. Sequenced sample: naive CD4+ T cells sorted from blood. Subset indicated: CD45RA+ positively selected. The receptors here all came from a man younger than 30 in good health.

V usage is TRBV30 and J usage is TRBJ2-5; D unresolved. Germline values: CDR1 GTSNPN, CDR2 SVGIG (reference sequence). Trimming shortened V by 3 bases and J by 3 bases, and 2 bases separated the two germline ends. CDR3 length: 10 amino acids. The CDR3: CAWRKETQYF. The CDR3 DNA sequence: TGTGCCTGGAGAAAAGAGACCCAGTACTTC.

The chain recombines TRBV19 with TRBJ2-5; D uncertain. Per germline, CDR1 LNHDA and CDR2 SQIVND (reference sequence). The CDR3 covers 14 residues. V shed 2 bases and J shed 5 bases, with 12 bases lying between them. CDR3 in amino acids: CASSIIGLQETQYF. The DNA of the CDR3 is TGTGCCAGTAGTATAATTGGGCTCCAGGAGACCCAGTACTTC.

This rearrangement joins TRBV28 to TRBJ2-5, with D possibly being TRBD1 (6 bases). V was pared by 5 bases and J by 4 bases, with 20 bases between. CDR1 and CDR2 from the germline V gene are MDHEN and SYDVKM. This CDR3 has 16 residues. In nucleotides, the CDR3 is TGTGCCAGCAGTATGACAGGTCTAAGGGTGCGAGAGACCCAGTACTTC. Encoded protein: CASSMTGLRVRETQYF.

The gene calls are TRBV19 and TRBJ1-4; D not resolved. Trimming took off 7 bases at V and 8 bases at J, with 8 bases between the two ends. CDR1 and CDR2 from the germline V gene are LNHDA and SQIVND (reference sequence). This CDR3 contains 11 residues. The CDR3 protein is CASTFGEKLFF. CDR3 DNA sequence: TGTGCCAGTACCTTCGGGGAAAAACTGTTTTTT.

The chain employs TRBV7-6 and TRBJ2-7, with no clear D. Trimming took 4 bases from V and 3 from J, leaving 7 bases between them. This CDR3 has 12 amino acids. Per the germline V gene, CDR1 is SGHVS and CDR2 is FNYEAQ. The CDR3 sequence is CASSSTSYEQYF. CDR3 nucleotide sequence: TGTGCCAGCAGCTCTACGAGCTACGAGCAGTACTTC.

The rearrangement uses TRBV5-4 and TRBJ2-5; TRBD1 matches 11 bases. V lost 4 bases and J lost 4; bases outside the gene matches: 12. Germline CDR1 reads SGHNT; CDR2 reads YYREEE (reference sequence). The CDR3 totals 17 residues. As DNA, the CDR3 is TGTGCCAGCAGCGCGGGACAGGGGGGGGGAATGCGAGAGACCCAGTACTTC. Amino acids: CASSAGQGGGMRETQYF.

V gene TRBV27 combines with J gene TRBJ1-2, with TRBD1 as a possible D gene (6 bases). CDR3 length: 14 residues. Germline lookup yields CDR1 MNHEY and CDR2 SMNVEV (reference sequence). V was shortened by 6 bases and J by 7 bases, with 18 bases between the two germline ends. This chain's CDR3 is CASSPGAQIPGYTF. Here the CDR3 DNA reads TGTGCCAGCAGCCCGGGGGCGCAAATCCCTGGCTACACCTTC.

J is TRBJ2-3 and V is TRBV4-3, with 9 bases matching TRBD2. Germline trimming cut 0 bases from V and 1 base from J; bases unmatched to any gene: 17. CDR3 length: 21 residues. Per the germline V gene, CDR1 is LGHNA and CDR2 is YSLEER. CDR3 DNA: TGCGCCAGCAGCCAAGATCGTGGTGGGCCAGGACTAGCGCTACGCACAGATACGCAGTATTTT. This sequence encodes CASSQDRGGPGLALRTDTQYF.

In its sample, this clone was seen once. The CDR3 DNA is TGCGCCAGCAGTCGCAGGGCTATCTCTGGAAACACCATATATTTT. It yields the protein CASSRRAISGNTIYF. The chain joins TRBV4-1 to TRBJ1-3, with a tentative D call TRBD1 (5 bases). The V gene's germline CDR1 is MGHRA and CDR2 YSYEKL. This CDR3 is 15 amino acids long. With 6 bases removed from V and 0 bases from J, the gap between germline ends came to 12 bases.

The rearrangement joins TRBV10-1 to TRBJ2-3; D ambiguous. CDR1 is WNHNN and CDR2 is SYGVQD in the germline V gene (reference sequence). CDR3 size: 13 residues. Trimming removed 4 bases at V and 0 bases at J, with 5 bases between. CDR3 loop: CASSAKSTDTQYF. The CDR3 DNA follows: TGCGCCAGCAGTGCGAAAAGCACAGATACGCAGTATTTT.

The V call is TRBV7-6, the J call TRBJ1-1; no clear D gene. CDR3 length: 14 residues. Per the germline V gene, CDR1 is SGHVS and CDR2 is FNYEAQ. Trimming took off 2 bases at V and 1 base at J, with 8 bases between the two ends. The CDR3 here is CASSLIAGNTEAFF. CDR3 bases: TGTGCCAGCAGCTTAATCGCGGGGAACACTGAAGCTTTCTTT.

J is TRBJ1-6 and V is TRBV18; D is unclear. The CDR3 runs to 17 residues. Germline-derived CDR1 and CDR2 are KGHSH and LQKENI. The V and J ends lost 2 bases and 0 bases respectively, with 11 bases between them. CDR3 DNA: TGTGCCAGCTCACCATGGTCCGAGAGCTCCTATAATTCACCCCTCCACTTT. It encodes CASSPWSESSYNSPLHF.

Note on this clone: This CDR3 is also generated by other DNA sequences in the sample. Here the CDR3 reads CASSLRGETQYF. The CDR3 nucleotides are TGCGCCAGCAGCTTGAGGGGGGAGACCCAGTACTTC. The chain joins TRBV5-1 to TRBJ2-5, with D possibly matching TRBD1 (6 bases). The CDR3 extends over 12 amino acids. The ends were cut back, 1 base at V and 5 bases at J, with 6 bases in the middle. Germline lookup yields CDR1 SGHRS and CDR2 YFSETQ.

The DNA of the CDR3 is TGCGCCAGCAGTGAGTTACGGGGGGAAAGGGGCACCGGGGAGCTGTTTTTT. It specifies CASSELRGERGTGELFF. The rearrangement joins TRBV10-2 to TRBJ2-2; 7 nucleotides match TRBD2. The V and J ends lost 1 base and 4 bases, in that order; junction bases with no gene match: 9. Germline CDR1 reads WSHSY; CDR2 reads SAAADI. CDR3 size: 17 residues.

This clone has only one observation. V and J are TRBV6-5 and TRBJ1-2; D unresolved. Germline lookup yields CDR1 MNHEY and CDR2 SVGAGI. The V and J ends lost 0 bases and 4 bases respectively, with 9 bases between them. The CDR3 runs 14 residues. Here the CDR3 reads CASSYSSQTYGYTF. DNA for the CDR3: TGTGCCAGCAGTTACTCTTCACAAACCTATGGCTACACCTTC.

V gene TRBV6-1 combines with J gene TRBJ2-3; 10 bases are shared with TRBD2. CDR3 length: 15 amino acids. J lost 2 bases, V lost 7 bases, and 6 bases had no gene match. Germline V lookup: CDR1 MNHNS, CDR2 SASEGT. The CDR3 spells CASNGLAVITDTQYF. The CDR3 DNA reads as TGTGCCAGCAACGGACTAGCGGTAATCACAGATACGCAGTATTTT.

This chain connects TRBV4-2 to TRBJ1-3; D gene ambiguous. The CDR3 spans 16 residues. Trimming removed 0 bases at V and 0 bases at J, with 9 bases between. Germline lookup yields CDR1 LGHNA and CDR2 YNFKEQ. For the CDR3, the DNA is TGTGCCAGCAGCCAAGACAACAGCCTCTCTGGAAACACCATATATTTT. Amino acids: CASSQDNSLSGNTIYF.

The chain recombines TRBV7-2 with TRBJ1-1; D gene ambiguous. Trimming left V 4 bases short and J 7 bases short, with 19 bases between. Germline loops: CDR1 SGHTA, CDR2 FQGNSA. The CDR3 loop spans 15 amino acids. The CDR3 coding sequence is TGTGCCAGCAGCTCCCGGCCCCTCGCGGAGGATGAAGCTTTCTTT. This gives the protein CASSSRPLAEDEAFF.

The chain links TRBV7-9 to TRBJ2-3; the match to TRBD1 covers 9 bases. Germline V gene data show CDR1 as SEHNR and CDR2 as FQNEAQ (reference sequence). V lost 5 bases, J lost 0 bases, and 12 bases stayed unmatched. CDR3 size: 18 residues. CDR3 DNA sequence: TGTGCCAGCAGCCCCAGAATCGGACAGGGGAGGAGCACAGATACGCAGTATTTT. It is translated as CASSPRIGQGRSTDTQYF.

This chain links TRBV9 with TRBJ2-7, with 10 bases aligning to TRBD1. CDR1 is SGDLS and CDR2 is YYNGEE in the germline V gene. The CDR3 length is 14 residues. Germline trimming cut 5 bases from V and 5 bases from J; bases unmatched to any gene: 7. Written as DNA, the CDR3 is TGTGCCAGCAGGTTGGGGACAGGGGTCAACGAGCAGTACTTC. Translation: CASRLGTGVNEQYF.

The CDR3 DNA sequence: TGTGCCAGCTCACCACTAGGACTAGCCAAAAACATTCAGTACTTC. Protein: CASSPLGLAKNIQYF. This chain connects TRBV18 to TRBJ2-4; D is perhaps TRBD2 (5 bases). V shed 1 base and J shed 0 bases, with 7 bases lying between them. The CDR3 sequence is 15 residues long. The V gene's germline CDR1 is KGHSH and CDR2 LQKENI.

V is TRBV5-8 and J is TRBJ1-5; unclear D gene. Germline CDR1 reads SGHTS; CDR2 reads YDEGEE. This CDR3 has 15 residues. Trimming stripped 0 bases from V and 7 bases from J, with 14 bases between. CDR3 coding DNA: TGTGCCAGCAGCTTGGTGTACCCGGGAGGCCAGCCCCAGCATTTT. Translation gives CASSLVYPGGQPQHF.

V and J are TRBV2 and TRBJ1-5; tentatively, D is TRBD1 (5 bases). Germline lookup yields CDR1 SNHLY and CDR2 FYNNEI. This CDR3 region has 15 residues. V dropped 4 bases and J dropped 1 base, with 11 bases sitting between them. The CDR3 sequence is CASSGPGTSNQPQHF. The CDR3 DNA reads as TGTGCCAGCAGTGGACCCGGGACCAGCAATCAGCCCCAGCATTTT. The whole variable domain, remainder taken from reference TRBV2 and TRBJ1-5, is EPEVTQTPSHQVTQMGQEVILRCVPISNHLYFYWYRQILGQKVEFLVSFYNNEISEKSEIFDDQFSVERPDGSNFTLKIRSTKLEDSAMYFCASSGPGTSNQPQHFGDGTRLSIL.

The chain's CDR3 is CASSKGLAGVEQYF. The CDR3 DNA reads TGCGCCAGCAGCAAGGGACTAGCTGGGGTCGAGCAGTACTTC. V usage is TRBV5-1 and J usage is TRBJ2-7; 9 nucleotides align to TRBD2. CDR3 length: 14 amino acids. The junction had 8 bases not matched to a gene; V was cut back by 4 bases and J by 6 bases. Germline loops: CDR1 SGHRS, CDR2 YFSETQ.

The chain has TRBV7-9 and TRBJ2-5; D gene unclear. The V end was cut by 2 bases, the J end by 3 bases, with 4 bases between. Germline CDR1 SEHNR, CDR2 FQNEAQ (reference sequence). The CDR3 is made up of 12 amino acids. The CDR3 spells CASSLSEETQYF. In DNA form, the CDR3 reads TGTGCCAGCAGCTTAAGCGAAGAGACCCAGTACTTC. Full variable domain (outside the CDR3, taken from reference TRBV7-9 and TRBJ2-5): DTGVSQNPRHKITKRGQNVTFRCDPISEHNRLYWYRQTLGQGPEFLTYFQNEAQLEKSRLLSDRFSAERPKGSFSTLEIQRTEQGDSAMYLCASSLSEETQYFGPGTRLLVL.

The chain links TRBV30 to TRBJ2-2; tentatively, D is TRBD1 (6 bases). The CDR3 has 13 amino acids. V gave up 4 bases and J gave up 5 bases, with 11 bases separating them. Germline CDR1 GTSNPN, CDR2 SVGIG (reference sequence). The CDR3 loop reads CAWTGAWTGELFF. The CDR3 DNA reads TGTGCCTGGACAGGGGCATGGACCGGGGAGCTGTTTTTT.